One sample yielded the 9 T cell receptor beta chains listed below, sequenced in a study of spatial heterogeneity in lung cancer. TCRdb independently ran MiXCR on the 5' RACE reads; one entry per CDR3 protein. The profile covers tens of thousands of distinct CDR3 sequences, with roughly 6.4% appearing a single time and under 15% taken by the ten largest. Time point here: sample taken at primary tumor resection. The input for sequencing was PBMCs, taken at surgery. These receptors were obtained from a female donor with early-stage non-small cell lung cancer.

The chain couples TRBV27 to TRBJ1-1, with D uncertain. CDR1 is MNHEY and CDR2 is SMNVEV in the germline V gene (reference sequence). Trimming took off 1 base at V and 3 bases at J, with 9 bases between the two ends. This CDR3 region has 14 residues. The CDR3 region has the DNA TGTGCCAGCAGTTTATGGGGTCGGGACACTGAAGCTTTCTTT. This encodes CASSLWGRDTEAFF.

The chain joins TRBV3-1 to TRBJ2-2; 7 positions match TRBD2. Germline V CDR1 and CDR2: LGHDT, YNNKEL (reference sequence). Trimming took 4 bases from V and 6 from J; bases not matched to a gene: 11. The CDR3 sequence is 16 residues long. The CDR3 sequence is CASSLQGLAVAGELFF. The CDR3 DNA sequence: TGTGCCAGCAGCCTGCAGGGTCTAGCGGTCGCCGGGGAGCTGTTTTTT.

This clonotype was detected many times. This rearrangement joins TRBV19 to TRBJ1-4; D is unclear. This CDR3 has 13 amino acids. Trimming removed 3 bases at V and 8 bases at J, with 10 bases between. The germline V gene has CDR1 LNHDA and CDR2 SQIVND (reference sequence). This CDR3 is CASSMLGGEKLFF. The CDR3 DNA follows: TGTGCCAGTAGTATGCTGGGCGGGGAAAAACTGTTTTTT.

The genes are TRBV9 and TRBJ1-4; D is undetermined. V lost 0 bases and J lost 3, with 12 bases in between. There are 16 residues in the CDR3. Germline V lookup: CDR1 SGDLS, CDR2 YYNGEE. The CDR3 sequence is CASSVGEVLSNEKLFF. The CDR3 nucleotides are TGTGCCAGCAGCGTAGGTGAAGTTTTGTCTAATGAAAAACTGTTTTTT. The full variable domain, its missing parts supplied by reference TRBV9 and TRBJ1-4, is DSGVTQTPKHLITATGQRVTLRCSPRSGDLSVYWYQQSLDQGLQFLIQYYNGEERAKGNILERFSAQQFPDLHSELNLSSLELGDSALYFCASSVGEVLSNEKLFFGSGTQLSVL.

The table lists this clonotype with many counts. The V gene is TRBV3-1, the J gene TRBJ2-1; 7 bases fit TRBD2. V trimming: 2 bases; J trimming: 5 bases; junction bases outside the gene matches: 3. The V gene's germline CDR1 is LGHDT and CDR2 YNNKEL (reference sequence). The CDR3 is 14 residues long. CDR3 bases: TGTGCCAGCAGCCAACGGGGGGAGAACAATGAGCAGTTCTTC. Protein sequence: CASSQRGENNEQFF.

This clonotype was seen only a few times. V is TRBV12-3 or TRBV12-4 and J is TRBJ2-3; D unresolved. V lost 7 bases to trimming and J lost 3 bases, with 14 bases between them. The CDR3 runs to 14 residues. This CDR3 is CASTPWGWTDTQYF. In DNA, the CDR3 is TGTGCCAGCACCCCTTGGGGATGGACAGATACGCAGTATTTT.

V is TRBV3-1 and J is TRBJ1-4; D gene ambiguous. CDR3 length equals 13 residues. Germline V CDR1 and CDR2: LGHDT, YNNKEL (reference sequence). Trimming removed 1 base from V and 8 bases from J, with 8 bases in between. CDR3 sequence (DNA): TGTGCCAGCAGCCAAGTAAGCGGAGAAAAACTGTTTTTT. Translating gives CASSQVSGEKLFF.

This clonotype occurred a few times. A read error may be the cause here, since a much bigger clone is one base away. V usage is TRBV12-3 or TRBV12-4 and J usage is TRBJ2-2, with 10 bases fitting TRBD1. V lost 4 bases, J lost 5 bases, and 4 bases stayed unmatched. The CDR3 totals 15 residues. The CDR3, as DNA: TGTGCCAGCAGTTCGGGACAGGGGAGGACCGGGGAGCTGTTTTTT. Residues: CASSSGQGRTGELFF.

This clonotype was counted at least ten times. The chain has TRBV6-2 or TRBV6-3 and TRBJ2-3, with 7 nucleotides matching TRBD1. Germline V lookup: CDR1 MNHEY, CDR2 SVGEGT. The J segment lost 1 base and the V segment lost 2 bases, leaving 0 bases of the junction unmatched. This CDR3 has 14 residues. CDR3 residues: CASSYDRGTDTQYF. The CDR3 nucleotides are TGTGCCAGCAGTTACGACAGGGGCACAGATACGCAGTATTTT.